The rows below give T cell receptor beta chains drawn from one sample of a study of blood T cell repertoires in COVID-19. The method was immunoSEQ multiplex PCR; TCRdb's version includes in-frame clones alone and lacks a portion of them. This table has 250,000 to 300,000 clones, about 81% appearing once. The material sequenced was PBMCs or T cells enriched from blood (not recorded which). Receptors were obtained from a man in his thirties or forties with acute COVID-19. The CDR3 runs from the conserved cysteine through the conserved F or W. A D gene is named only where the DNA matches it firmly. The size of a clone is reported for some rows only, either as once, few or many, or as a class for expanded clones.

V gene	clone size	D gene	J gene	CDR3 length	CDR3 protein	CDR3 DNA
TRBV12-5	NA	TRBD2	TRBJ2-3	14	CASGRLAFTDTQYF	TGTGCTAGTGGTAGACTAGCCTTCACAGATACGCAGTATTTT
TRBV6-5	NA	NA	TRBJ1-2	12	CASSKGYWGYTF	TGTGCCAGCAGTAAGGGGTACTGGGGCTACACCTTC
TRBV19	NA	NA	TRBJ1-1	15	CASHPGERLATEAFF	TGTGCCTCCCACCCTGGGGAGAGGCTTGCCACTGAAGCTTTCTTT
TRBV10-3	NA	NA	TRBJ1-5	17	CAISESSWGVSNQPQHF	TGTGCCATCAGTGAGTCGTCGTGGGGGGTTAGCAATCAGCCCCAGCATTTT
TRBV9	NA	NA	TRBJ2-5	18	CASSPRERRRDGGETQYF	TGTGCCAGCAGCCCCCGGGAGAGGAGGCGGGATGGTGGGGAGACCCAGTACTTC
TRBV27	NA	NA	TRBJ1-2	12	CASSPPTGGYTF	TGTGCCAGCAGTCCGCCAACCGGGGGCTACACCTTC
TRBV9	NA	TRBD1	TRBJ2-5	14	CASSVGTGQETQYF	TGTGCCAGCAGCGTAGGCACGGGACAGGAGACCCAGTACTTC
TRBV7-2	NA	NA	TRBJ1-5	16	CASSLMSTARNQPQHF	TGTGCCAGCAGCTTAATGTCGACAGCACGCAATCAGCCCCAGCATTTT
TRBV5-1	once	NA	TRBJ1-1	14	CASSLETGYTEAFF	TGCGCCAGCAGCTTGGAGACGGGGTACACTGAAGCTTTCTTT
TRBV27	once	NA	TRBJ2-2	15	CASRILQGATGELFF	TGTGCCAGCAGAATACTACAGGGCGCCACCGGGGAGCTGTTTTTT
TRBV6-1	many	TRBD2	TRBJ2-5	14	CASSDGLAVGTQYF	TGTGCCAGCAGTGACGGTCTAGCGGTAGGAACCCAGTACTTC